The 24 T cell receptor beta chains given below trace back to one sample, sequenced in a study of response to subunit inactivated influenza vaccine. TCRdb analysed the RT-PCR reads with MiXCR anew, one entry per CDR3 protein. The table shows 550,000 to 800,000 distinct CDR3 sequences, with over 11% occurring only once. The sample was PBMCs from blood, taken 14 to 15 days before vaccination. These receptors originate from a man aged 45 to 65 who received an inactivated influenza vaccine.

This clonotype has just a few counts. V and J are TRBV2 and TRBJ2-2; 9 positions agree with TRBD1. Germline CDR1 reads SNHLY; CDR2 reads FYNNEI. The CDR3 has 16 amino acids. J was trimmed by 2 bases and V by 4 bases; bases with no gene match: 5. CDR3 residues: CASSGTGDLNTGELFF. The CDR3 coding sequence is TGTGCCAGCAGTGGGACAGGGGATCTTAACACCGGGGAGCTGTTTTTT.

The chain couples TRBV29-1 to TRBJ2-1, with a possible D match to TRBD2 (6 bases). From germline, CDR1 is SQVTM and CDR2 ANQGSEA. With 7 bases removed from V and 9 bases from J, the gap between germline ends came to 19 bases. The CDR3 length is 13 residues. The CDR3 DNA follows: TGCAGCGGTAGACTAGGAGGAGTGGGTGAGCAGTTCTTC. This translates into CSGRLGGVGEQFF.

This clonotype was picked up a small number of times. The chain links TRBV20-1 to TRBJ2-5, with TRBD2 identical over 10 bases. Unmatched junction bases numbered 3, after V lost 1 base and J lost 1 base. This CDR3 is 15 amino acids long. The germline V gene has CDR1 DFQATT and CDR2 SNEGSKA (reference sequence). CDR3 bases: TGCAGTGCTAGAGCTAGCGGGGGACCCCAAGAGACCCAGTACTTC. Encoded protein: CSARASGGPQETQYF.

V is TRBV24-1 and J is TRBJ2-1; possibly TRBD2 for D (5 bases). This CDR3 is built from 18 residues. CDR1 and CDR2 from the germline V gene are KGHDR and SFDVKD. V was pared by 2 bases and J by 2 bases, with 18 bases between. CDR3 in amino acids: CATSDSSFQLGAYNEQFF. CDR3 DNA sequence: TGTGCCACCAGTGATTCCAGCTTCCAACTGGGAGCCTACAATGAGCAGTTCTTC.

V gene TRBV5-4 combines with J gene TRBJ2-1, with a weak D call TRBD2 (5 bases). Trimming removed 4 bases at V and 10 bases at J, with 12 bases between. The CDR3 extends over 12 amino acids. Per the germline V gene, CDR1 is SGHNT and CDR2 is YYREEE (reference sequence). The CDR3 loop reads CASSPDSREQFF. The CDR3 coding sequence is TGTGCCAGCAGCCCGGACTCTCGCGAGCAGTTCTTC. The complete variable domain, with remaining parts taken from reference TRBV5-4 and TRBJ2-1, reads ETGVTQSPTHLIKTRGQQVTLRCSSQSGHNTVSWYQQALGQGPQFIFQYYREEENGRGNFPPRFSGLQFPNYSSELNVNALELDDSALYLCASSPDSREQFFGPGTRLTVL.

There are a few counts of this clonotype. The CDR3 region has the DNA TGTGCCAGCAGCTATCTGGCGGGGGCGGGCGGGGAGCTGTTTTTT. It codes for CASSYLAGAGGELFF. The genes are TRBV12-3 or TRBV12-4 and TRBJ2-2; possibly TRBD2 for D (7 bases). This CDR3 contains 15 residues. V dropped 6 bases and J dropped 7 bases, with 18 bases sitting between them.

This clonotype has just a few counts. V gene TRBV15 combines with J gene TRBJ1-2, with D possibly matching TRBD1 (5 bases). The CDR3 has 14 residues. Germline V lookup: CDR1 LNHNV, CDR2 YYDKDF (reference sequence). V lost 1 base and J lost 6, with 12 bases in between. The CDR3 region has the DNA TGTGCCACCAGCAGAGTCGGGGGGATCGATGGCTACACCTTC. Translating gives CATSRVGGIDGYTF.

This clonotype came up a few times. Since a much larger clone is just one base distant, this may be a read error. This chain joins TRBV12-3 or TRBV12-4 and TRBJ1-1; D possibly corresponds to TRBD1 (6 bases). Trimming stripped 3 bases from V and 4 bases from J, with 9 bases between. There are 13 residues in the CDR3. The CDR3: CASSFGQITEAFF. DNA for the CDR3: TGTGCCAGCAGTTTCGGACAGATCACTGAAGCTTTCTTT.

The chain uses TRBV7-2 and TRBJ2-5; unclear D gene. Germline CDR1 reads SGHTA; CDR2 reads FQGNSA. V was shortened by 5 bases and J by 5 bases, with 12 bases between the two germline ends. The CDR3 covers 13 residues. The CDR3 reads CASSTRSSETQYF. The CDR3 DNA reads as TGTGCCAGCAGCACTCGTAGCTCGGAGACCCAGTACTTC.

This clonotype showed up just a few times. This chain connects TRBV20-1 to TRBJ1-2; D is ambiguous. V shed 1 base and J shed 7 bases, with 10 bases lying between them. This CDR3 comprises 12 residues. CDR1 is DFQATT and CDR2 is SNEGSKA in the germline V gene (reference sequence). The CDR3 bases are TGCAGTGCTAGAGCCCGCGTTCGTGGCTACACCTTC. Translation gives CSARARVRGYTF.

This clonotype occurred a few times. J is TRBJ2-1 and V is TRBV5-1; 11 bases line up with TRBD2. The CDR3 is made up of 16 amino acids. Per germline, CDR1 SGHRS and CDR2 YFSETQ. With V trimmed by 4 bases and J by 8 bases, 11 bases remained unmatched. The CDR3 DNA follows: TGCGCCAGCAGCACCTATAGCGGGGGGGCGGTGGATGAGCAGTTCTTC. Protein product: CASSTYSGGAVDEQFF. Full variable domain (rest looked up from reference TRBV5-1 and TRBJ2-1): KAGVTQTPRYLIKTRGQQVTLSCSPISGHRSVSWYQQTPGQGLQFLFEYFSETQRNKGNFPGRFSGRQFSNSRSEMNVSTLELGDSALYLCASSTYSGGAVDEQFFGPGTRLTVL.

This clonotype was seen a few times. The chain employs TRBV3-1 and TRBJ2-1; TRBD2 agrees at 13 bases. V lost 1 base and J lost 9; bases outside the gene matches: 3. The CDR3 is 15 residues long. CDR1 and CDR2 from the germline V gene are LGHDT and YNNKEL (reference sequence). CDR3 nucleotides: TGTGCCAGCAGCCAAGTACTAGCGGGAGGGTCTGAGCAGTTCTTC. Its protein is CASSQVLAGGSEQFF.

This clonotype has just a few counts. V is TRBV6-5 and J is TRBJ2-3; D gene unclear. The V gene's germline CDR1 is MNHEY and CDR2 SVGAGI. The CDR3 is 15 amino acids. Trimming removed 4 bases from V and 4 bases from J, with 15 bases in between. This CDR3 reads CASSSGGLGPDTQYF. The CDR3 nucleotides are TGTGCCAGCAGTTCCGGTGGGCTAGGCCCAGATACGCAGTATTTT.

This clonotype was found a few times. CDR3 protein: CASSHDQGRNEQFF. In DNA form, the CDR3 reads TGTGCCAGCAGCCATGATCAGGGGAGGAATGAGCAGTTCTTC. The chain has TRBV7-8 and TRBJ2-1; possibly TRBD1 or TRBD2 for D (6 bases each). V lost 5 bases and J 7 bases, leaving 15 bases between the germline ends. CDR3 length equals 14 residues. Germline CDR1 is SGHVS and CDR2 is FQNEAQ.

V usage is TRBV6-1 and J usage is TRBJ1-2; D possibly corresponds to TRBD1 (6 bases). The CDR3 is 14 amino acids. Germline V gene sequence: CDR1 MNHNS, CDR2 SASEGT. The ends were cut back, 6 bases at V and 4 bases at J, with 15 bases in the middle. The CDR3 region has the DNA TGTGCCAGCAGAAGAGATACAGGGCCCTATGGCTACACCTTC. Translating gives CASRRDTGPYGYTF.

The V and J genes are TRBV7-7 and TRBJ2-3; D uncertain. Looked up from germline, CDR1 is SSHAT and CDR2 is FNYEAQ (reference sequence). V shed 4 bases and J shed 2 bases, with 7 bases lying between them. The CDR3 extends over 13 amino acids. This CDR3 reads CASSSIHTDTQYF. CDR3 DNA: TGTGCCAGCAGCTCGATCCACACAGATACGCAGTATTTT.

The genes are TRBV28 and TRBJ1-2, with D unclear. The CDR3 has 13 amino acids. The ends were cut back, 6 bases at V and 7 bases at J, with 15 bases in the middle. CDR1 MDHEN and CDR2 SYDVKM come from the germline V gene. CDR3 loop: CASSSPSLGGYTF. In DNA, the CDR3 is TGTGCCAGCAGCTCTCCCTCCTTGGGTGGCTACACCTTC.

The genes are TRBV12-3 or TRBV12-4 and TRBJ2-2; D remains ambiguous. Trimming took 1 base from V and 5 from J, leaving 8 bases between them. CDR3 length equals 14 residues. CDR3 coding DNA: TGTGCCAGCAGTTTAGTGGCGGCGACCGGGGAGCTGTTTTTT. Its translation: CASSLVAATGELFF.

This clonotype was detected many times. The chain is built from TRBV11-2 and TRBJ2-2; no clear D gene. This CDR3 comprises 14 residues. The germline gives CDR1 SGHAT, CDR2 FQNNGV. Trimming left V 2 bases short and J 5 bases short, with 9 bases between. CDR3 sequence reads: CASSLSSGTGELFF. CDR3 DNA: TGTGCCAGCAGCTTAAGTTCCGGGACCGGGGAGCTGTTTTTT.

This clonotype turned up a few times. The gene calls are TRBV5-1 and TRBJ2-7, with 8 bases that match TRBD2. CDR3 length: 14 amino acids. The trim removed 1 base at V and 4 bases at J, leaving 4 bases unmatched. Per the germline V gene, CDR1 is SGHRS and CDR2 is YFSETQ. The CDR3 region is CASSLNPSGYEQYF. The CDR3 nucleotides are TGCGCCAGCAGCTTGAATCCTAGCGGGTACGAGCAGTACTTC.

This clonotype was observed at least ten times. V and J are TRBV5-1 and TRBJ1-1; a weak D match, TRBD1 (5 bases). Trimming removed 0 bases at V and 4 bases at J, with 10 bases between. This CDR3 contains 14 residues. The germline V gene has CDR1 SGHRS and CDR2 YFSETQ. CDR3 bases: TGCGCCAGCAGCTTGGGGCAGGGACCCACTGAAGCTTTCTTT. Translating gives CASSLGQGPTEAFF.

The V and J genes are TRBV12-3 or TRBV12-4 and TRBJ2-1; no reliable D call. The CDR3 is made up of 11 amino acids. The ends were cut back, 2 bases at V and 10 bases at J, with 6 bases in the middle. This CDR3 is CASSLRREQFF. As DNA, the CDR3 is TGTGCCAGCAGTTTAAGGAGAGAGCAGTTCTTC.

The chain is built from TRBV9 and TRBJ2-1, with TRBD2 matching 7 bases. The V gene's germline CDR1 is SGDLS and CDR2 YYNGEE. The CDR3 covers 15 residues. V was clipped by 1 base and J by 4 bases; unmatched bases: 5. CDR3 sequence (DNA): TGTGCCAGCAGCGTAACTACGGGGGGTTACAATGAGCAGTTCTTC. Amino acid sequence: CASSVTTGGYNEQFF.

V is TRBV10-3 and J is TRBJ2-3; D is perhaps TRBD1 (5 bases). The germline V gene encodes CDR1 ENHRY and CDR2 SYGVKD. V was shortened by 5 bases and J by 4 bases, with 7 bases between the two germline ends. This CDR3 has 12 amino acids. The CDR3 region has the DNA TGTGCCATCAGTTACAGGTCAGATACGCAGTATTTT. Its translation: CAISYRSDTQYF.